Listed below are T cell receptor beta chains from one sample, sequenced in a study of PD-1 and CTLA-4 blockade in melanoma. Data came from immunoSEQ multiplex PCR; TCRdb stores just in-frame clones and leaves some out. The sample consists of 34,000 or so clones, around 89% of them appearing once. Sample: CD8+ T cells from peripheral blood, taken from a patient given anti-PD-1 treatment. The receptors originated from a human donor with melanoma. Each CDR3 is given with its conserved first and last residue. The D gene is left open where the match is weak. Clone size, where shown, is once, few, many, or a class for clones that have expanded.

d_call clone_size j_call v_call cdr3_length cdr3_nt cdr3_aa
. . TRBJ2-7 TRBV19 13 TGTGCCAGTAGTATGGGGGAAACCTACGAGCAGTACTTC CASSMGETYEQYF
TRBD1 once TRBJ2-7 TRBV6-2/TRBV6-3 13 TGTGCCAGCAGTTACTTCAGGGGGCGCGAGCAGTACTTC CASSYFRGREQYF
TRBD1 . TRBJ2-5 TRBV7-8 13 TGTGCCAGCAGCGAAGACAGGGTTGAGACCCAGTACTTC CASSEDRVETQYF
. . TRBJ2-1 TRBV15 13 TGTGCCACCAGCAGAGGGTTGGGGGATGAGCAGTTCTTC CATSRGLGDEQFF
. . TRBJ2-2 TRBV9 16 TGTGCCAGCAGCCCATTTAGACTCACGAACACCGGGGAGCTGTTTTTT CASSPFRLTNTGELFF
TRBD1 few TRBJ2-7 TRBV19 15 TGTGCCAGTAGTTGGTCCGGGACAGGGATTTACGAGCAGTACTTC CASSWSGTGIYEQYF
. . TRBJ1-6 TRBV13 12 TGTGCCAGCAGCTTAGCGGAATCACCCCTCCACTTT CASSLAESPLHF
TRBD2 . TRBJ2-1 TRBV9 14 TGTGCCAGCAGCCCCCCTAGCGGGGACAATGAGCAGTTCTTC CASSPPSGDNEQFF
TRBD1 . TRBJ1-2 TRBV28 13 TGTGCCAGCAGTTTTCTGGAATCAGGGGGCGTCACCTTC CASSFLESGGVTF
TRBD1 . TRBJ1-1 TRBV27 15 TGTGCCAGCAGTTTAGGGACAGGGGGCTTTACTGAAGCTTTCTTT CASSLGTGGFTEAFF
. . TRBJ1-3 TRBV4-3 16 TGCGCCAGCAGCCAAGAATTCCCGGGGTCTGGAAACACCATATATTTT CASSQEFPGSGNTIYF
. once TRBJ2-2 TRBV6-5 15 TGTGCCAGCAGTTACAGGGCCTCGAACACCGGGGAGCTGTTTTTT CASSYRASNTGELFF
. once TRBJ1-2 TRBV6-5 15 TGTGCCAGCAGTTACGAGGCAGAGCCTCGGTATGGCTACACCTTC CASSYEAEPRYGYTF
. . TRBJ2-5 TRBV10-3 13 TGTGCCATCAGTTCGGACGGCCAAGAGACCCAGTACTTC CAISSDGQETQYF
. . TRBJ2-2 TRBV30 16 TGTGCCTGGAGTGTAGTTTGGCCTCCGAACACCGGGGAGCTGTTTTTT CAWSVVWPPNTGELFF
. . TRBJ2-2 TRBV29-1 13 TGCAGCGTCAGTGGGTCTAACACCGGGGAGCTGTTTTTT CSVSGSNTGELFF
. . TRBJ2-6 TRBV27 13 TGTGCCAGCAGTTTGGCTGGGGCCAACGTCCTGACTTTC CASSLAGANVLTF
TRBD1 . TRBJ1-5 TRBV19 15 TGTGCCAGGGAGACAGGGGATTTTAGCAATCAGCCCCAGCATTTT CARETGDFSNQPQHF
TRBD2 . TRBJ2-2 TRBV6-1 16 TGTGCCAGCAGTGAGTGGGTAGCGGGTTACACCGGGGAGCTGTTTTTT CASSEWVAGYTGELFF
TRBD2 . TRBJ2-1 TRBV6-5 13 TGTGCCAGCGGGTGGGGGGGAGACAATGAGCAGTTCTTC CASGWGGDNEQFF
. . TRBJ1-4 TRBV13 17 TGTGCCAGCAGCCAAAATGGAGGGGAAGGAATTAATGAAAAACTGTTTTTT CASSQNGGEGINEKLFF
. . TRBJ2-5 TRBV29-1 13 TGCAGCGTTCTCAAGGGGGGCCCAGAGACCCAGTACTTC CSVLKGGPETQYF
. . TRBJ2-4 TRBV28 15 TGTGCCAGCAGTATTACAGGGTCCGGTAGAAACATTCAGTACTTC CASSITGSGRNIQYF
. . TRBJ1-2 TRBV4-1 13 TGCGCCAGCAGCCGTCCTTGGGGGTATGGCTACACCTTC CASSRPWGYGYTF
. . TRBJ1-2 TRBV5-1 13 TGCGCCAGCAGCATTACAGGTCTTGGTGGCTACACCTTC CASSITGLGGYTF
TRBD1 . TRBJ1-2 TRBV5-1 12 TGCGCCAGCAGCAGCTTGGACAGGGGCTACACCTTC CASSSLDRGYTF
TRBD2 . TRBJ2-7 TRBV5-1 11 TGCGCCAGCCATGGGGGGGACGAGCAGTACTTC CASHGGDEQYF
. . TRBJ1-2 TRBV5-1 13 TGCGCCAGCAGCTTGTGGGGAGGAGATGGCTACACCTTC CASSLWGGDGYTF
. . TRBJ1-5 TRBV7-9 12 TGTGCCAGCAGCTTGAGAGAACAGCCCCAGCATTTT CASSLREQPQHF
. . TRBJ2-5 TRBV7-8 17 TGTGCCAGCAGCCTAGCCGGGCCGGGGTCTACTTTGCGGACCCAGTACTTC CASSLAGPGSTLRTQYF
TRBD2 . TRBJ2-7 TRBV4-2 16 TGTGCCAGCAGCCAAGATCGGGCTAGCGGGACCTACGAGCAGTACTTC CASSQDRASGTYEQYF
. . TRBJ1-2 TRBV6-1 14 TGTGCCAGCAGTGAATTTTTGGGGGGCTTTGGCTACACCTTC CASSEFLGGFGYTF
. . TRBJ1-2 TRBV30 14 TGTGCCTGGACCTGGGAAAGGCAGAACTATGGCTACACCTTC CAWTWERQNYGYTF
. large TRBJ1-3 TRBV9 15 TGTGCCAGCAGCGTAGAGACGGGGGCTGGAAACACCATATATTTT CASSVETGAGNTIYF
. . TRBJ2-2 TRBV27 12 TGTGCCAGCAGTTTATTGGGAGGGGAGCTGTTTTTT CASSLLGGELFF
. . TRBJ2-1 TRBV28 13 TGTGCCAGCAGTTACAGCGGCCCCAATGAGCAGTTCTTC CASSYSGPNEQFF
. . TRBJ1-2 TRBV7-9 15 TGTGCCAGCAGCTTAGCCGGGGACATTAACTATGGCTACACCTTC CASSLAGDINYGYTF
. . TRBJ2-1 TRBV4-2 12 TGTGCCAGCAGCCAGGCCCAAGATGAGCAGTTCTTC CASSQAQDEQFF
. . TRBJ2-7 TRBV7-9 13 TGTGCCAGCCTTGCCGAATCGTCCTACGAGCAGTACTTC CASLAESSYEQYF
. . TRBJ1-6 TRBV9 14 TGTGCCAGCAGCGTAGGGGACCCCCGGGAACCCCTCCACTTT CASSVGDPREPLHF
TRBD1 . TRBJ2-7 TRBV2 13 TGTGCCAGCAGTGAGCCCAGGGGGCACGAGCAGTACTTC CASSEPRGHEQYF
. . TRBJ1-2 TRBV5-5 12 TGTGCCAGCAGCGGGGACTTGTATGGCTACACCTTC CASSGDLYGYTF
TRBD1 once TRBJ1-2 TRBV7-9 15 TGTGCCAGCAGCAGCCAGGACAGGGAACTGAATGGCTACACCTTC CASSSQDRELNGYTF